This T cell receptor beta chain was recorded in a study of shared clonotypes between healthy human individuals. The CDR3 totals 16 residues. Between the trimmed V and J ends, which lost 0 bases and 4 bases, there was a span of 15 bases. Germline V gives CDR1 SGHDN, CDR2 FVKESK. The assay was run at deep level. Here immunoSEQ multiplex PCR was the method, and the copy in TCRdb shows in-frame clones only, minus some. The table has about 870,000 clones, almost 95% seen once. It was CD45RO-negative cells, positively selected for CCR7, that made up naive CD8 cells, with terminally differentiated effector memory CD45RA+ cells excluded.

This TCR was recovered from a man younger than 45 in good health. V and J are TRBV14 and TRBJ2-5, with a weak D call TRBD2 (6 bases). What was sequenced was naive CD8+ T cells sorted from blood. CDR3: CASSQDKGGNRETQYF. The CDR3 coding sequence is TGTGCCAGCAGCCAAGATAAAGGAGGGAACCGAGAGACCCAGTACTTC.